This TCR beta chain was documented in a study of cytomegalovirus exposure and HLA in healthy donors. As for this clone: Its antigen remains unidentified.

60 Vbeta and 13 Jbeta primers were used in PCR. Assay: immunoSEQ multiplex PCR; the TCRdb copy retains only in-frame clones and omits some. The table shows around 120,000 clones, with roughly 80% occurring only once. Study results and limitations: A missense DCLRE1C variant was associated with V- and J-gene trimming of TCR beta chains in a later analysis, and an independent cohort replicated the association.

The CDR3 totals 15 residues. J lost 2 bases, V lost 4 bases, and 5 bases had no gene match. Germline CDR1 MGHRA, CDR2 YSYEKL. This clonotype was sampled from a female donor in good health and CMV-seropositive. Specimen: PBMCs. The chain carries TRBV4-1 and TRBJ2-5; 9 bases match TRBD2. CDR3 sequence reads: CASSPRLADQETQYF. The CDR3 DNA reads TGCGCCAGCAGCCCCCGACTAGCGGATCAAGAGACCCAGTACTTC.